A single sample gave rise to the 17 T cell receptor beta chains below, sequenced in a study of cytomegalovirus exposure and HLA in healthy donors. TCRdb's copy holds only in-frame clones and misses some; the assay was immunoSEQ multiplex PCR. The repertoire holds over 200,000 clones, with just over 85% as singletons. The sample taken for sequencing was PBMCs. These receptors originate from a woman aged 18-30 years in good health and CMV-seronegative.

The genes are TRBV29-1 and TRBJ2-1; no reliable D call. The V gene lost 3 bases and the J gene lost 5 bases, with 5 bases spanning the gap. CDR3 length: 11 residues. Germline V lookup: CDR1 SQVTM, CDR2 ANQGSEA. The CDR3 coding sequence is TGCAGCGTTGACCATCACAATGAGCAGTTCTTC. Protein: CSVDHHNEQFF.

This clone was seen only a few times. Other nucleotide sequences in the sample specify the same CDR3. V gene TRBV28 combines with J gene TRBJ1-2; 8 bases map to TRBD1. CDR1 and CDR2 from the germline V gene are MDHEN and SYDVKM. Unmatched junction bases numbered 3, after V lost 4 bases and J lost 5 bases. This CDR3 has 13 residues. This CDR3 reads CASSSGQGYGYTF. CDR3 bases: TGTGCCAGCAGTTCAGGACAGGGATATGGCTACACCTTC.

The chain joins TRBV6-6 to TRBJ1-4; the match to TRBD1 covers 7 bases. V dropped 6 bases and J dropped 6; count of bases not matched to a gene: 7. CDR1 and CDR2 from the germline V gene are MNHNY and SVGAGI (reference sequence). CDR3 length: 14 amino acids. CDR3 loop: CASRSRGEDEKLFF. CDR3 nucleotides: TGTGCCAGCAGATCCAGGGGGGAGGATGAAAAACTGTTTTTT.

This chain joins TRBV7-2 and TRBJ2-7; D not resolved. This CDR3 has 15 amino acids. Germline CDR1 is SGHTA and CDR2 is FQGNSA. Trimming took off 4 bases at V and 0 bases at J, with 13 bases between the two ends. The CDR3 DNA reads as TGTGCCAGCAGCTCAGCTCAGACACCCTCCTACGAGCAGTACTTC. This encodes CASSSAQTPSYEQYF.

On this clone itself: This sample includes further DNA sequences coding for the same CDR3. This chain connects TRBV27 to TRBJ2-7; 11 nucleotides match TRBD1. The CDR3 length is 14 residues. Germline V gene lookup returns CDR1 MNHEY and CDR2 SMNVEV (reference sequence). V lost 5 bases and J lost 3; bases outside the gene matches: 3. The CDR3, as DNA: TGTGCCAGCAGTCCAGGGACAGGGGGCTACGAGCAGTACTTC. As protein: CASSPGTGGYEQYF.

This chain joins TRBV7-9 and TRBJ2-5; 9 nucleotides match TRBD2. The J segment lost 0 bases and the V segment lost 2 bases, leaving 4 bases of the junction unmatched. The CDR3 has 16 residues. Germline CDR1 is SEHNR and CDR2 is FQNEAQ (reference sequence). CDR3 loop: CASSLTLAGYQETQYF. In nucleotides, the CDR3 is TGTGCCAGCAGCTTAACGCTAGCGGGGTACCAAGAGACCCAGTACTTC.

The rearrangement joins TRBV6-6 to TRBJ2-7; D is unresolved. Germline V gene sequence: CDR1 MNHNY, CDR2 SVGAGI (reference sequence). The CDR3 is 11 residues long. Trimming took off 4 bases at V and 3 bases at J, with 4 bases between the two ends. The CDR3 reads CASSSIYEQYF. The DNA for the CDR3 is TGTGCCAGCAGTTCCATCTACGAGCAGTACTTC.

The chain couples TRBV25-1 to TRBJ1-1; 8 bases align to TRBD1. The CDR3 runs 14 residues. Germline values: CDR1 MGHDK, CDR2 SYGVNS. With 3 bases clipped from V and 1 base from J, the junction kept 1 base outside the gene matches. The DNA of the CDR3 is TGTGCCAGCAGTGACGGACAGGGGAACACTGAAGCTTTCTTT. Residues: CASSDGQGNTEAFF.

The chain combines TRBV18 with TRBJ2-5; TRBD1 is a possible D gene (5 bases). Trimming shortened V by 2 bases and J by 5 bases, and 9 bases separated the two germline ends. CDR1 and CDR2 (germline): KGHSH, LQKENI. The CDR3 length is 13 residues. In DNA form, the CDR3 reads TGTGCCAGCTCACCAAAGGGGCTCGAGACCCAGTACTTC. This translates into CASSPKGLETQYF.

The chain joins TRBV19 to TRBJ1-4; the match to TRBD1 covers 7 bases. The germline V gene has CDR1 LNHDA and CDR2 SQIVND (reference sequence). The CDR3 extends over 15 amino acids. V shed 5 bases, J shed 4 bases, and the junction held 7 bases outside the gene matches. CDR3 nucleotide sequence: TGTGCCAGTAGTCGGAGGACAGGACGTAATGAAAAACTGTTTTTT. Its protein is CASSRRTGRNEKLFF.

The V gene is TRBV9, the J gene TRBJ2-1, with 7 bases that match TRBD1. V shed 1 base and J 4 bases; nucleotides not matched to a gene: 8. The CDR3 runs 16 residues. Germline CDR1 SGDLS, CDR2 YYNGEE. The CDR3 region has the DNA TGTGCCAGCAGCGTAACCACAGGGGATGGGTACAATGAGCAGTTCTTC. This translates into CASSVTTGDGYNEQFF.

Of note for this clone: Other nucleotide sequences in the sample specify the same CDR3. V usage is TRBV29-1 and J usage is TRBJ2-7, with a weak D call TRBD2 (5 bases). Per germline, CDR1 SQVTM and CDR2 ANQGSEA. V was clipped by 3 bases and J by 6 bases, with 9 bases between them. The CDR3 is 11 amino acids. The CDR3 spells CSVDRGSEQYF. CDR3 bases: TGCAGCGTTGATCGTGGGAGCGAGCAGTACTTC.

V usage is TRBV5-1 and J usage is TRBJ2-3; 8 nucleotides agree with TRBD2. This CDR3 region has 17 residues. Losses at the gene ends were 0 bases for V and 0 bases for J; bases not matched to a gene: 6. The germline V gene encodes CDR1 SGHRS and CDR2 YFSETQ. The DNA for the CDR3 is TGCGCCAGCAGCTTGGGGACTAGCAGCCCGAGCACAGATACGCAGTATTTT. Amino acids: CASSLGTSSPSTDTQYF.

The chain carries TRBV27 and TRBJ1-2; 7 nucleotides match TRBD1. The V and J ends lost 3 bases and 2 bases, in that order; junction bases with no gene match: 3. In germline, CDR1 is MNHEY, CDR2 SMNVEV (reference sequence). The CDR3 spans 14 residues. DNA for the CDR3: TGTGCCAGCAGTTTCGGGACAGACAACTATGGCTACACCTTC. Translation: CASSFGTDNYGYTF.

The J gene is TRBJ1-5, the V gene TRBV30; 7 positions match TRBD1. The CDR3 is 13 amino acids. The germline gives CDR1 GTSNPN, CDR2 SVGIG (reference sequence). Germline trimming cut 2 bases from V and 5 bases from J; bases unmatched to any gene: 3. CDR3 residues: CAWSTGEHQPQHF. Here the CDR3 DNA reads TGTGCCTGGAGTACAGGGGAGCATCAGCCCCAGCATTTT. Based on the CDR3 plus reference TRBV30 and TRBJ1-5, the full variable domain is SQTIHQWPATLVQPVGSPLSLECTVEGTSNPNLYWYRQAAGRGLQLLFYSVGIGQISSEVPQNLSASRPQDRQFILSSKKLLLSDSGFYLCAWSTGEHQPQHFGDGTRLSIL.

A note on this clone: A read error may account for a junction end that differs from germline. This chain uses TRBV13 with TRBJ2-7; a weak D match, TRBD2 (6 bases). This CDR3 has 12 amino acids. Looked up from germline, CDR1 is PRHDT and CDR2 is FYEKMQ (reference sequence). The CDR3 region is CASSLAAYEQYF. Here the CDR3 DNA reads TGTGCCAGCAGTTTAGCGGCCTACGAGCAGTACTTC.

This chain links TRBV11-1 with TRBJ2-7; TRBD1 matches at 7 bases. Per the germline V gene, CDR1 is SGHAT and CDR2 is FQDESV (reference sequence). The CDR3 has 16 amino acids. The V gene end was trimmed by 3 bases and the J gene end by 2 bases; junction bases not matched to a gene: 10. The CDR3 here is CASSFDLTGTAYEQYF. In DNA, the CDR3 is TGTGCCAGCAGCTTCGACCTTACGGGGACAGCCTACGAGCAGTACTTC.